A selection of T cell receptor beta chains follows, all from one sample in a study of blood T cell repertoires in COVID-19. The assay was immunoSEQ multiplex PCR, and TCRdb's table has in-frame clones only and misses some. This table holds roughly 230,000 clones, 90% found once. Sequencing used peripheral blood. The receptor set was obtained from a woman in her sixties or seventies with COVID-19, enrolled during active disease. CDR3s include the opening cysteine and the closing phenylalanine or tryptophan. The D gene is left open where the match is weak. Size values are once, few and many counts, or a class for expanded clones, and some rows have none.

j_call clone_size v_call d_call cdr3_aa cdr3_nt
TRBJ1-4 NA TRBV10-3 TRBD1 CAISAVGQGMGYANEKLFF TGTGCCATCAGCGCCGTGGGACAGGGAATGGGGTATGCTAATGAAAAACTGTTTTTT
TRBJ1-1 NA TRBV7-2 NA CASSPLTGFVTEAFF TGTGCCAGCAGCCCACTCACAGGTTTTGTCACTGAAGCTTTCTTT
TRBJ1-5 NA TRBV19 NA CASRGELPNQPQHF TGTGCCAGTAGAGGGGAACTACCTAATCAGCCCCAGCATTTT
TRBJ1-4 NA TRBV19 TRBD1 CASTSTGGGNEKLFF TGTGCCAGTACTTCGACAGGGGGTGGTAATGAAAAACTGTTTTTT
TRBJ1-6 NA TRBV30 NA CAWTQRRDNSPLHF TGTGCCTGGACCCAAAGACGGGATAATTCACCCCTCCACTTT
TRBJ1-5 NA TRBV3-1/TRBV3-2 NA CASKVDRYSNQPQHF TGTGCCAGCAAGGTGGACAGATATAGCAATCAGCCCCAGCATTTT
TRBJ1-3 NA TRBV11-2 NA CASSSERQVNSGNTIYF TGTGCCAGCAGCTCGGAAAGACAGGTCAACTCTGGAAACACCATATATTTT
TRBJ1-3 NA TRBV18 NA CASSPIRGFTGNTIYF TGTGCCAGCTCACCGATCAGGGGTTTCACTGGAAACACCATATATTTT
TRBJ1-2 NA TRBV12-3/TRBV12-4 NA CASSERYRVGYTF TGTGCCAGCAGTGAACGCTACAGGGTTGGCTACACCTTC
TRBJ1-2 NA TRBV29-1 NA CSVGVSLVRQDYTF TGCAGCGTTGGGGTCAGTCTGGTTAGGCAGGACTACACCTTC
TRBJ1-4 NA TRBV2 TRBD1 CASKGDRGLEKLFF TGTGCCAGCAAGGGGGACAGGGGGCTTGAAAAACTGTTTTTT
TRBJ1-1 NA TRBV10-3 NA CATTSSATEAFF TGTGCCACTACTTCCAGCGCCACTGAAGCTTTCTTT
TRBJ1-6 NA TRBV19 NA CASSMKGVDNSPLHF TGTGCCAGTAGTATGAAAGGGGTGGATAATTCACCCCTCCACTTT
TRBJ2-2 NA TRBV25-1 TRBD1 CASSPDRGPTGELFF TGTGCCAGCAGTCCGGACAGGGGGCCCACCGGGGAGCTGTTTTTT
TRBJ1-2 NA TRBV4-2 NA CASSQAEDYGYTF TGTGCCAGCAGCCAAGCAGAGGACTATGGCTACACCTTC
TRBJ2-4 once TRBV19 TRBD2 CASRELAGGPNIQYF TGTGCCAGTAGGGAGTTAGCGGGGGGGCCGAACATTCAGTACTTC
TRBJ1-2 NA TRBV2 NA CASRVVVGYGYTF TGTGCCAGCAGAGTAGTGGTCGGCTATGGCTACACCTTC
TRBJ1-6 NA TRBV18 NA CASSPDSRNSPLHF TGTGCCAGCTCTCCGGACAGTAGGAATTCACCCCTCCACTTT
TRBJ1-2 NA TRBV10-3 NA CAISERNTPDKIMAGYTF TGTGCCATCAGCGAGCGTAATACACCCGACAAGATTATGGCCGGCTACACCTTC
TRBJ1-2 NA TRBV11-2 NA CASSMGGLGYTF TGTGCCAGCAGCATGGGAGGGTTGGGCTACACCTTC
TRBJ1-1 NA TRBV2 NA CASSESNGARWAFF TGTGCCAGCAGTGAATCAAATGGTGCGAGGTGGGCTTTCTTT
TRBJ1-6 NA TRBV19 TRBD1 CASRWTGGVDNSPLHF TGTGCCAGTAGGTGGACAGGGGGCGTCGATAATTCACCCCTCCACTTT
TRBJ1-2 NA TRBV5-1 NA CASSLGERGYGYTF TGCGCCAGCAGCTTGGGGGAAAGGGGCTATGGCTACACCTTC
TRBJ1-1 few TRBV19 TRBD1 CASSLDRVNTEAFF TGTGCCAGTAGTCTTGACAGGGTGAACACTGAAGCTTTCTTT
TRBJ2-7 NA TRBV6-6 TRBD1 CASSLQGSYEQYF TGTGCCAGCAGCCTACAGGGGTCCTACGAGCAGTACTTC
TRBJ2-7 NA TRBV29-1 TRBD1 CSVRQGTYEQYF TGCAGCGTCCGACAGGGGACGTACGAGCAGTACTTC
TRBJ1-2 NA TRBV19 NA CASSIATGKGLSRGYTF TGTGCCAGTAGTATTGCGACCGGGAAGGGCCTATCGAGGGGCTACACCTTC
TRBJ1-1 NA TRBV28 NA CASTGRTEAFF TGTGCCAGCACCGGGAGAACTGAAGCTTTCTTT
TRBJ2-7 NA TRBV6-5 TRBD1 CASSYSPGQGYEQYF TGTGCCAGCAGTTACAGCCCTGGACAGGGTTACGAGCAGTACTTC
TRBJ1-2 NA TRBV9 TRBD1 CASSPRQGTGGYTF TGTGCCAGCAGCCCCCGACAGGGAACGGGTGGCTACACCTTC
TRBJ1-2 NA TRBV19 NA CASGGRQIYGYTF TGTGCCAGTGGTGGAAGACAGATCTATGGCTACACCTTC
TRBJ1-2 NA TRBV19 TRBD1 CASSRSGVGQFSRLYGYTF TGTGCCAGTAGTAGATCCGGTGTGGGACAGTTCTCCCGACTTTATGGCTACACCTTC
TRBJ1-1 NA TRBV5-1 NA CASSRTQGNTEAFF TGCGCCAGCAGCAGAACACAGGGAAACACTGAAGCTTTCTTT
TRBJ1-6 NA TRBV12-3/TRBV12-4 NA CASSRTNSPLHF TGTGCCAGCAGCCGGACAAATTCACCCCTCCACTTT
TRBJ2-4 once TRBV6-5 NA CAGGEGAGSSVIQYF TGTGCAGGGGGAGAGGGAGCCGGGTCAAGCGTCATTCAGTACTTC
TRBJ2-3 NA TRBV7-2 NA CASSLGWGGDYTQYF TGTGCCAGCAGCTTAGGCTGGGGGGGCGATTATACGCAGTATTTT
TRBJ1-1 NA TRBV7-2 NA CASSPTGGTEAFF TGTGCCAGCAGCCCTACGGGGGGCACTGAAGCTTTCTTT
TRBJ2-2 NA TRBV4-1 NA CASSQVGAGLNTGELFF TGCGCCAGCAGCCAAGTGGGAGCGGGCCTGAACACCGGGGAGCTGTTTTTT
TRBJ2-7 NA TRBV19 TRBD2 CASSNPSGGRISQQYF TGTGCCAGTAGTAATCCTAGCGGGGGTCGGATCAGTCAGCAGTACTTC
TRBJ2-3 NA TRBV5-1 TRBD2 CASSSTPSGGTDTQYF TGCGCCAGCAGCTCTACCCCCAGCGGGGGCACAGATACGCAGTATTTT
TRBJ1-1 NA TRBV19 NA CASSVDWSTEAFF TGTGCCAGTAGTGTGGATTGGAGCACTGAAGCTTTCTTT
TRBJ1-4 NA TRBV23-1 NA CASSQEGQSSRQRTTNEKLFF TGCGCCAGCAGTCAAGAGGGCCAGAGCAGTCGCCAAAGAACAACTAATGAAAAACTGTTTTTT
TRBJ2-5 NA TRBV5-4 NA CASSSAHTRGETQYF TGTGCCAGCAGCTCAGCACATACTAGGGGGGAGACCCAGTACTTC
TRBJ2-3 NA TRBV7-8 NA CASSLPPGVLTDTQYF TGTGCCAGCAGTCTCCCTCCGGGAGTCCTCACAGATACGCAGTATTTT
TRBJ2-1 once TRBV3-1/TRBV3-2 NA CASSQETNRPLVNDEQFF TGTGCCAGCAGCCAAGAAACTAACCGCCCCCTAGTTAACGATGAGCAGTTCTTC
TRBJ2-5 NA TRBV9 NA CASSVAGGTVDGETQYF TGTGCCAGCAGCGTAGCGGGTGGGACTGTAGACGGGGAGACCCAGTACTTC
TRBJ2-5 NA TRBV7-3 TRBD1 CASRATGQGLIETQYF TGTGCCAGCAGAGCCACGGGACAGGGGCTTATAGAGACCCAGTACTTC
TRBJ1-5 NA TRBV7-9 NA CASSKGLGDNQPQHF TGTGCCAGCAGTAAGGGCTTAGGGGACAATCAGCCCCAGCATTTT
TRBJ1-4 NA TRBV5-1 NA CASSSQPELANEKLFF TGCGCCAGCAGCTCCCAGCCAGAGCTAGCTAATGAAAAACTGTTTTTT
TRBJ2-2 NA TRBV5-4 NA CASSLDATSRSGELFF TGTGCCAGCAGCTTGGACGCGACTAGTCGGTCCGGGGAGCTGTTTTTT
TRBJ2-1 NA TRBV10-3 NA CAISSTLGAWDEQFF TGTGCCATCAGTTCGACCTTGGGGGCTTGGGATGAGCAGTTCTTC
TRBJ1-5 few TRBV21-1 NA CASSKGKVFTALNQPQHF TGTGCCAGCAGCAAAGGAAAGGTGTTCACAGCACTCAATCAGCCCCAGCATTTT
TRBJ1-5 NA TRBV6-2/TRBV6-3 NA CASSQTGSNQPQHF TGTGCCAGCAGCCAAACAGGGAGTAATCAGCCCCAGCATTTT
TRBJ1-2 NA TRBV7-8 NA CASSLVSQGAYNYGYTF TGTGCCAGCAGCTTAGTATCTCAGGGTGCCTATAACTATGGCTACACCTTC
TRBJ2-5 NA TRBV9 TRBD2 CASSVSSGGYETQYF TGTGCCAGCAGCGTATCAAGCGGGGGGTACGAGACCCAGTACTTC
TRBJ2-4 NA TRBV7-6 NA CASSLWGEKNIQYF TGTGCCAGCAGCTTATGGGGAGAAAAAAACATTCAGTACTTC
TRBJ1-5 NA TRBV5-4 NA CASRQDLDGNQPQHF TGTGCCAGCAGACAGGACCTGGATGGCAATCAGCCCCAGCATTTT
TRBJ2-2 NA TRBV2 TRBD1 CASSQGARTGELFF TGTGCCAGCAGCCAGGGGGCGCGGACCGGGGAGCTGTTTTTT